This T cell receptor beta chain was captured by sequencing in a study of blood T cell repertoires in COVID-19. Overall study context: There were acute and convalescent COVID-19 samples, and they came from the United States, Italy and Spain. T cells, B-cell-depleted T cells, or PBMCs supplied cDNA or gDNA.

Authors' processing steps: Amplification of reference gene primers was used by the study to estimate nucleated cell counts. Only in-frame clones appear in the TCRdb table, and some are missing; sequencing was by immunoSEQ multiplex PCR. V and J calls and clone size are those listed in that table; D and trimming were worked out from the DNA. The data contain 150,000 or so clones, around 87% of them seen just once; the ten biggest clones take up around 6.5%. The length of the CDR3 is 18 residues. V dropped 0 bases and J dropped 5 bases, with 19 bases sitting between them. CDR1 and CDR2 from the germline V gene are SNHLY and FYNNEI.

This TCR was sampled from a man aged 80 or over with acute or convalescent COVID-19. The material sequenced was peripheral blood. This chain links TRBV2 with TRBJ2-2; TRBD1 might be the D (6 bases). The CDR3 reads CASSEAPSGQWLTGELFF. The CDR3, as DNA: TGTGCCAGCAGTGAAGCACCCTCGGGACAATGGCTGACCGGGGAGCTGTTTTTT.